Included here is one T cell receptor beta chain sequence, with context. The antigen remains unidentified. Germline assignment: CDR1 LNHDA and CDR2 SQIVND (reference sequence). CDR3 length: 16 residues. The germline V and J ends were trimmed by 5 bases and 2 bases, with 18 bases remaining between them. The data are from a study of cytomegalovirus exposure and HLA in healthy donors. Turning to the study itself: Sequencing of roughly 180 million T cells in an earlier analysis found 95 million to 120 million unique TCR beta sequences. Study-level findings and limits: The study listed 164 cytomegalovirus-associated TCR beta chains.

This PCR relied on a set of 60 Vbeta primers and 13 Jbeta primers. Here immunoSEQ multiplex PCR was the method, and the copy in TCRdb shows in-frame clones only, minus some. The table lists about 130,000 clones, 81% of them singletons. This rearrangement joins TRBV19 to TRBJ2-5; a weak D match, TRBD2 (6 bases). Sequences were obtained from PBMCs. The clonotype comes from a man aged 18-30 years in good health and CMV-seronegative. CDR3 residues: CASSPRRAGPQETQYF. In DNA form, the CDR3 reads TGTGCCAGTAGTCCCCGTCGGGCGGGGCCTCAAGAGACCCAGTACTTC.